The 11 T cell receptor delta chains given below trace back to one sample, sequenced in a study of Vδ1+ human thymocytes. General study points: Thymic TRG and TRD repertoires appeared highly polyclonal.

What these receptors recognize is not known. The template was reverse-transcribed extracted RNA. Multiplex PCR used pooled V-gene forward primers and a constant-region reverse primer to amplify CDR3s. With CATT, TCRdb re-called clones from the multiplex PCR reads. In the table there are about 55,000 delta-chain clones, 15% of which are singletons. Sequenced sample: Vdelta1+ gamma-delta thymocytes from the thymus. Regarding subset: FACS-sorted CD3+ TCRalphabeta- TCRVdelta1+ TCRVdelta2- thymocytes. The receptor set was obtained from a boy younger than two who had congenital heart surgery.

This clone counts as medium-sized (0.01 to 0.1%). The chain has TRDV2 and TRDJ1; 8 bases map to TRDD3. Germline CDR1 GEAIGNYY, CDR2 EKD. J lost 3 bases, V lost 5 bases, and 22 bases had no gene match. The CDR3 runs 19 residues. The CDR3 reads CACVSIVRRGIRMADKLIF. The CDR3 DNA is TGTGCCTGTGTCTCCATTGTCCGTCGGGGGATAAGGATGGCCGATAAACTCATCTTT.

Worth noting for this clone: The sample carries other DNA sequences with the same CDR3. The genes are TRDV1 and TRDJ1, with TRDD3 matching 11 bases. Germline CDR1 TSWWSYY, CDR2 QGS. The CDR3 is made up of 17 amino acids. The trim removed 0 bases at V and 4 bases at J, leaving 7 bases unmatched. CDR3: CALGELPQLGDSDKLIF. The CDR3 nucleotides are TGTGCTCTTGGGGAACTTCCTCAACTGGGGGATAGCGATAAACTCATCTTT.

This clone has more than one count but fewer than ten. The V gene is TRDV1, the J gene TRDJ1; 11 nucleotides agree with TRDD3. Germline CDR1 reads TSWWSYY; CDR2 reads QGS. The CDR3 covers 23 residues. Trimming took 2 bases from V and 0 from J; bases not matched to a gene: 23. The CDR3 bases are TGTGCTCTTGGGGAAAACCATGTACTGGGGGATATTGTCGTCCGCAAATACACCGATAAACTCATCTTT. This gives the protein CALGENHVLGDIVVRKYTDKLIF.

By share, this clone counts as medium-sized (0.01 to 0.1%). V is TRDV2 and J is TRDJ1; TRDD3 aligns across 9 bases. After removal of 0 bases from V and 0 bases from J, the junction contained 19 bases not matched to a gene. The CDR3 runs 21 residues. The germline V gene encodes CDR1 GEAIGNYY and CDR2 EKD. CDR3 coding DNA: TGTGCCTGTGACACCCAACGTACTGGGGGACTCCTCTGGCCGTACACCGATAAACTCATCTTT. It encodes CACDTQRTGGLLWPYTDKLIF.

The chain employs TRDV1 and TRDJ1, with TRDD3 as a possible D gene (7 bases). This CDR3 comprises 20 residues. Trimming shortened V by 5 bases and J by 0 bases, and 28 bases separated the two germline ends. The germline CDR1 and CDR2 sequences are TSWWSYY and QGS. This CDR3 is CALGPHDLLRDWGDTDKLIF. The CDR3 coding sequence is TGTGCTCTTGGGCCACACGACCTCCTACGGGACTGGGGAGACACCGATAAACTCATCTTT.

This clone was observed a few times. Distinct nucleotide sequences in the sample also encode this CDR3. The V and J genes are TRDV1 and TRDJ1; weak D call: TRDD3 (8 bases). The CDR3 covers 23 residues. CDR1 is TSWWSYY, CDR2 QGS, per germline. V dropped 0 bases and J dropped 0 bases, with 32 bases sitting between them. CDR3 DNA: TGTGCTCTTGGGGAACTAAGCGGCCTTCCTCCGCCCTGGGGGAGACCCTACACCGATAAACTCATCTTT. It translates to CALGELSGLPPPWGRPYTDKLIF.

This clone was found a few times. J is TRDJ1 and V is TRDV1; TRDD3 matches 10 bases. Germline V CDR1 and CDR2: TSWWSYY, QGS. V lost 0 bases and J lost 3; bases outside the gene matches: 16. The CDR3 has 20 residues. The CDR3 DNA follows: TGTGCTCTTGGGGAACTGTATCCTCTGTACTGGGGGATCGGATCCGATAAACTCATCTTT. Its protein is CALGELYPLYWGIGSDKLIF.

The chain employs TRDV1 and TRDJ1, with 13 bases lining up with TRDD3. V dropped 1 base and J dropped 0; count of bases not matched to a gene: 20. The CDR3 totals 23 residues. Germline values: CDR1 TSWWSYY, CDR2 QGS. Written as DNA, the CDR3 is TGTGCTCTTGGGGAACCCTTTCCTACTGGGGGATACGAGGGGGTCGGGAACACCGATAAACTCATCTTT. Its protein is CALGEPFPTGGYEGVGNTDKLIF.

This clone was seen more than once but under ten times. The rearrangement joins TRDV1 to TRDJ1; 10 bases are shared with TRDD3. The CDR3 has 19 residues. CDR1 is TSWWSYY, CDR2 QGS, per germline. The V segment lost 0 bases and the J segment 0 bases; nucleotides outside the gene matches: 10. CDR3 sequence reads: CALGELSPHWGMNTDKLIF. In DNA form, the CDR3 reads TGTGCTCTTGGGGAACTGTCTCCGCACTGGGGGATGAACACCGATAAACTCATCTTT.

The genes are TRDV2 and TRDJ1; no definite D call. The ends were cut back, 0 bases at V and 0 bases at J, with 7 bases in the middle. Germline V CDR1 and CDR2: GEAIGNYY, EKD. The CDR3 covers 14 residues. CDR3 loop: CACDTLHYTDKLIF. CDR3 coding DNA: TGTGCCTGTGACACCCTACATTACACCGATAAACTCATCTTT.

The rearrangement uses TRDV1 and TRDJ1, with 9 bases aligning to TRDD3. The CDR3 covers 20 residues. V was pared by 0 bases and J by 0 bases, with 14 bases of the junction left unmatched. Germline CDR1 and CDR2: TSWWSYY and QGS. The CDR3 protein is CALGELPLTGGNHYTDKLIF. The CDR3 DNA is TGTGCTCTTGGGGAACTTCCCCTTACTGGGGGAAACCATTACACCGATAAACTCATCTTT.